This T cell receptor (beta chain) was sequenced for a study of blood T cells in healthy people across ages. Alongside a J-beta primer mix, a sample-barcoded 5' primer served in a second PCR lasting 7 to 11 cycles. In TCRdb, the 5' RACE reads were re-called with MiXCR into one record per CDR3 protein. This table holds 920,000 or so distinct CDR3 sequences, 40% to 45% found once. Trimming cost V 3 bases and J 1 base, with 6 bases left between them. Germline V gene sequence: CDR1 KGHDR, CDR2 SFDVKD. The CDR3 length is 14 residues. V usage is TRBV24-1 and J usage is TRBJ2-4; a weak D match, TRBD2 (6 bases). What was sequenced was blood. The TCR sequence derives from an older woman in good health. The CDR3 DNA follows: TGTGCCACCAGTGATGGGGGGGCCAAAAACATTCAGTACTTC. Translation: CATSDGGAKNIQYF.